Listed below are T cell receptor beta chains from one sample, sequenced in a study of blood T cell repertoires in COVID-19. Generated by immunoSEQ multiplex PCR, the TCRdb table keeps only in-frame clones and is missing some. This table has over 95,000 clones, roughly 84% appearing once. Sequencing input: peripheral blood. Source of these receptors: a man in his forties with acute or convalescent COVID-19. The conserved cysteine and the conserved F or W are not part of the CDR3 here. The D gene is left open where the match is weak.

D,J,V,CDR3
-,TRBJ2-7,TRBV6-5,ASSNTGFSYEQY
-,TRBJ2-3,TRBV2,ASNNLDIRGTDTQY
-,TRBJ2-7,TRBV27,ASSRQSSYEQY
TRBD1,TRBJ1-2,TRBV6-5,ASSLQGPHGYT
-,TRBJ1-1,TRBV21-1,ASTYWTGLNTEAF
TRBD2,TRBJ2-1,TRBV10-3,AISERSGGGNEQF
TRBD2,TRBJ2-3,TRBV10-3,AITSGGNADTQY
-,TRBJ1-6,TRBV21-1,ASSIWTGEDSPLH
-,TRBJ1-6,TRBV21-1,ASSKVAGLIYNSPLH
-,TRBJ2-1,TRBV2,ASTGFGGGEQF
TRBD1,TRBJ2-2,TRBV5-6,ASSPTGTVDTGELF
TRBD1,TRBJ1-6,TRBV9,ASSVTGINSPLH
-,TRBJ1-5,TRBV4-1,ASSRVRGSGQPQH
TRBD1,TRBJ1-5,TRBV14,ASSRTGDGQPQH
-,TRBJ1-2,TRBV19,ASSIGASGNYGYT
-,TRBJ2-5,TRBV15,ATSRDRGETQY
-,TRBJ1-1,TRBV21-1,ASSKEGRDRTMNTEAF
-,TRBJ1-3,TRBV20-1,SASNQGNTIY
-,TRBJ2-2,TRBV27,ASSFSPGAGGTGELF
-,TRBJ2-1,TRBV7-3,ASSTSGGFSYNEQF
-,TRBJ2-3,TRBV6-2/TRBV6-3,ASSLSVSTDTQY
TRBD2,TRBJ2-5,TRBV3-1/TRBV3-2,ASSQLASGGLETQY
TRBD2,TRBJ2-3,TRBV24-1,ATTSGGTDTQY
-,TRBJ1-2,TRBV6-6,ASSYLSGKLNGYT
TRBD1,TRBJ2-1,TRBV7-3,ASSKGGLDNEQF
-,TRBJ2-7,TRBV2,ASSEGFEDGEQY
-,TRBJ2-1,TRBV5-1,ASSFKPLSGDEQF
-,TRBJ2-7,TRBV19,ASSKAPGPSYEQY
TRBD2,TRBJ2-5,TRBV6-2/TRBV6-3,ASSYASGSGTQY
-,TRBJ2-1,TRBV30,AWSVLALNEQF
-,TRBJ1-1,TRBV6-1,ASSEGSGGLLEAF
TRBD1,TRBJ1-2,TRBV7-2,ASSPGTGAFYGYT
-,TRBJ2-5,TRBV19,ASSRQIQETQY
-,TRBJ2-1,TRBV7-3,ASSLGTLDNEQF
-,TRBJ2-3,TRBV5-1,ASSFHTDTQY
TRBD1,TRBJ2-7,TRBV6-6,ASTMTGGTYEQY
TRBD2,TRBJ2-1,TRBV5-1,ASSLVGGDYNEQF
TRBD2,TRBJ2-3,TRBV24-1,ATSDWGLAGLSDTQY
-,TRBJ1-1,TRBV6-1,ASSLTGRDTEAF
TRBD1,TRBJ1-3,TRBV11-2,ASSSYKGDRGKRNTIY
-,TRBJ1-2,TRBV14,ASSQLVRPYGYT
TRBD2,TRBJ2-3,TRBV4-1,ASTRSGGITDTQY
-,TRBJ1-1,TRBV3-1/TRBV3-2,ASSAQVANTEAF
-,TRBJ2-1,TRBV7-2,ASSKGGAGNYEQF
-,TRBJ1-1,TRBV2,ASGGQNRAEAF
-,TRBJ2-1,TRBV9,ASSPPGTPYNEQF
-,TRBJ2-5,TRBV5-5,ASSPYPRGAVETQY
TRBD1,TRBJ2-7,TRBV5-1,ASSWGQEAPYEQY
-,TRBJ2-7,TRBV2,ASKGDTLYEQY
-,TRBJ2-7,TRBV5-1,ASSPDSSYEQY
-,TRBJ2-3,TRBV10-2,ASCGLLSTDTQY